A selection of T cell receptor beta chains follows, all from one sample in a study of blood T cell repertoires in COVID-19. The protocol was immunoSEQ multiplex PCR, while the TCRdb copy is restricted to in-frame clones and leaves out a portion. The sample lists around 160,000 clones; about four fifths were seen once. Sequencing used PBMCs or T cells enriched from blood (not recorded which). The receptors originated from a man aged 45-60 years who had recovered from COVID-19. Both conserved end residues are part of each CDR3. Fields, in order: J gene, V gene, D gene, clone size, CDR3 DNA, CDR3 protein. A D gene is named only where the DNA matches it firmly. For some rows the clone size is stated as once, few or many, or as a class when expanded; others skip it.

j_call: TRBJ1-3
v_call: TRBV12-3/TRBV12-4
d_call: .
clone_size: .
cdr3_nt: TGTGCCAGCAGTTTAATCTCGGGAAACACCATATATTTT
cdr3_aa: CASSLISGNTIYF

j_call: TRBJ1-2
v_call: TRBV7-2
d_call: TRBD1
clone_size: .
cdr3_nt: TGTGCCAGCAGCCACAACCCACAGGGGGCATTCAACTATGGCTACACCTTC
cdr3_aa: CASSHNPQGAFNYGYTF

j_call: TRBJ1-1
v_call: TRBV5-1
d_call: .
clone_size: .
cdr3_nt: TGCGCCAGCAGCTTGCAGGTAGACAACACTGAAGCTTTCTTT
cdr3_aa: CASSLQVDNTEAFF

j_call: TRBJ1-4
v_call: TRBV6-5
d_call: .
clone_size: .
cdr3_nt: TGTGCCAGCAGTTACTCCCAGGCAACTAATGAAAAACTGTTTTTT
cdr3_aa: CASSYSQATNEKLFF

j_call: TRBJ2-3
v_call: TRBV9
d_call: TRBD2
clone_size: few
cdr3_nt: TGTGCCAGCAGCGTGACACCGGGACTAGCGGGAGCGGCTAGCACAGATACGCAGTATTTT
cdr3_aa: CASSVTPGLAGAASTDTQYF

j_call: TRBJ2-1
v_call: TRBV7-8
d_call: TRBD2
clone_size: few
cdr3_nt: TGTGCCAGCAGCTTATGGGCTAGCGGGAGCTCCTACAATGAGCAGTTCTTC
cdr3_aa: CASSLWASGSSYNEQFF

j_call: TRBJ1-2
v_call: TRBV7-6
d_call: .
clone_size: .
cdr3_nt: TGTGCCAGCAGCTTACAGGACAGTCGCGGCTACACCTTC
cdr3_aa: CASSLQDSRGYTF

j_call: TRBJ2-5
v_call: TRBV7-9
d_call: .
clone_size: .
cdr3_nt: TGTGCCAGCAGCTTAGCGACAGAGCAAGAGACCCAGTACTTC
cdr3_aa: CASSLATEQETQYF

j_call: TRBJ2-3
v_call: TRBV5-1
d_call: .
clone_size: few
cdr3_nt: TGCGCCAGCAGCTTGGAGCCCCATAGCACAGATACGCAGTATTTT
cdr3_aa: CASSLEPHSTDTQYF

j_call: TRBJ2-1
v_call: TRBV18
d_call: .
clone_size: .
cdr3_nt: TGTGCCAGCTCACCACCTCGCGCGGGATGGGATAATGAGCAGTTCTTC
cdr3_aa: CASSPPRAGWDNEQFF

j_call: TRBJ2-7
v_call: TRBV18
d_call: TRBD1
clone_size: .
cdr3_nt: TGTGCCAGCTCACCACCTGCAGGGGGCGGGCACGAGCAGTACTTC
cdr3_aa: CASSPPAGGGHEQYF

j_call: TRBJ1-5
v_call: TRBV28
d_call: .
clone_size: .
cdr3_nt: TGTGCCAATAAGGGGTCCGGTAATCAGCCCCAGCATTTT
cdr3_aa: CANKGSGNQPQHF

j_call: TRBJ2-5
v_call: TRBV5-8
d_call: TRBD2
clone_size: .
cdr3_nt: TGTGCCAGCAGCCTAGGGACTAGCGGGGAGACCCAGTACTTC
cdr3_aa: CASSLGTSGETQYF

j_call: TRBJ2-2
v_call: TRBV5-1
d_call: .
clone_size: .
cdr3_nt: TGCGCCAGCAGCCCCCTCCCTAGGGGTAGTAACACCGGGGAGCTGTTTTTT
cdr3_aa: CASSPLPRGSNTGELFF

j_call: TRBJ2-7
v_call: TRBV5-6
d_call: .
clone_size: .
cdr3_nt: TGTGCCAGCAGCTTTTTAGGGGACGAGCAGTACTTC
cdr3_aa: CASSFLGDEQYF

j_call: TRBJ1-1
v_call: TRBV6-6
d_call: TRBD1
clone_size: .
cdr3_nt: TGTGCCAGCAGTCAGGGGGTCCCTTTAGCTTTCTTT
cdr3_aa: CASSQGVPLAFF

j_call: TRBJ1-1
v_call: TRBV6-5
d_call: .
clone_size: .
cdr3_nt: TGTGCCAGCAGTTGGGGGGACACTGAAGCTTTCTTT
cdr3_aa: CASSWGDTEAFF

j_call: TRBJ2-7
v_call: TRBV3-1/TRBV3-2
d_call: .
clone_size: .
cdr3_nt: TGTGCCAGCAGCCAAATATCCTACGAGCAGTACTTC
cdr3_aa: CASSQISYEQYF